Below are 21 T cell receptor beta chains sequenced from a single sample in a study of T cell repertoires in cytomegalovirus infection. TCRdb itself ran the reads through MiXCR, one entry per CDR3 protein. The sample has about 450,000 distinct CDR3 sequences, approximately 33% seen once. Sequencing was done on a sample of PBMCs. These receptors all stem from a human donor in good health (CMV status not recorded). Some clones in this sample may be carry-over from other donors' samples.

There are a few counts of this clonotype. For the CDR3, the DNA is TGTGCCAGCAGCTCTCGAGGAGGGCCTGGGAACACTGAAGCTTTCTTT. Residues: CASSSRGGPGNTEAFF. This sequence joins TRBV7-9 and TRBJ1-1; D is unclear. V dropped 4 bases and J dropped 1 base, with 16 bases sitting between them. The CDR3 length is 16 residues. Germline V gives CDR1 SEHNR, CDR2 FQNEAQ (reference sequence).

This clonotype was seen repeatedly, ten times or more. The chain is built from TRBV4-2 and TRBJ2-1, with no clear D. CDR3 length: 16 residues. Germline CDR1 LGHNA, CDR2 YNFKEQ. The V end was cut by 0 bases, the J end by 6 bases, with 15 bases between. CDR3 in amino acids: CASSQDLSTAANEQFF. CDR3 bases: TGTGCCAGCAGCCAAGATTTAAGTACGGCCGCCAATGAGCAGTTCTTC.

This clonotype was recorded at least ten times. V and J are TRBV7-2 and TRBJ1-1; D not certain. This CDR3 region has 14 residues. Germline V gene data show CDR1 as SGHTA and CDR2 as FQGNSA. V lost 3 bases and J lost 1, with 9 bases in between. The CDR3 nucleotides are TGTGCCAGCAGCTTTGGCAGTCGGAACACTGAAGCTTTCTTT. It is translated as CASSFGSRNTEAFF.

Notes on this clonotype: Compared with germline, one end of the junction differs, possibly owing to a read error. The chain links TRBV7-6 to TRBJ1-1; 9 bases match TRBD1. From germline, CDR1 is SGHVS and CDR2 FNYEAQ. CDR3 size: 17 residues. CDR3 nucleotides: TGTGCCTGCAGCCCGGAGACAGGGGGGCCTATGAACACTGAAGCTTTCTTT. Protein sequence: CACSPETGGPMNTEAFF.

The chain links TRBV5-8 to TRBJ2-6; tentatively, D is TRBD1 (5 bases). CDR1 SGHTS and CDR2 YDEGEE come from the germline V gene. The CDR3 is made up of 16 amino acids. V lost 3 bases to trimming and J lost 2 bases, with 12 bases between them. The CDR3: CASSSRQSTGANVLTF. The CDR3 coding sequence is TGTGCCAGCAGCTCTCGACAGTCAACTGGGGCCAACGTCCTGACTTTC.

V usage is TRBV7-6 and J usage is TRBJ1-3; no reliable D call. The V end was cut by 4 bases, the J end by 2 bases, with 6 bases between. Germline CDR1 reads SGHVS; CDR2 reads FNYEAQ. This CDR3 contains 13 residues. In nucleotides, the CDR3 is TGTGCCAGCAGCTCCCAAGCTGGAAACACCATATATTTT. This translates into CASSSQAGNTIYF.

The chain couples TRBV27 to TRBJ2-3; the match to TRBD1 covers 8 bases. The CDR3 contains 15 residues. V trimming: 10 bases; J trimming: 8 bases; junction bases outside the gene matches: 17. The germline V gene encodes CDR1 MNHEY and CDR2 SMNVEV (reference sequence). The chain's CDR3 is CATNTGTGREGTQYF. The CDR3 DNA sequence: TGTGCCACAAACACCGGGACAGGACGAGAAGGTACGCAGTATTTT.

The chain recombines TRBV5-1 with TRBJ2-3, with D possibly TRBD2 on 6 matching bases. The CDR3 runs 16 residues. The V gene lost 4 bases and the J gene lost 1 base, with 16 bases spanning the gap. Germline loops: CDR1 SGHRS, CDR2 YFSETQ. This CDR3 reads CASSPPLGGGTDTQYF. The CDR3 DNA is TGCGCCAGCAGCCCCCCCTTGGGGGGAGGCACAGATACGCAGTATTTT.

The rearrangement uses TRBV6-2 or TRBV6-3 and TRBJ2-2, with D possibly matching TRBD2 (6 bases). CDR3 length: 15 residues. The ends were cut back, 1 base at V and 1 base at J, with 7 bases in the middle. CDR1 is MNHEY, CDR2 SVGEGT, per germline. CDR3 DNA sequence: TGTGCCAGCAGTTACTTGGGAGGGAACACCGGGGAGCTGTTTTTT. Protein sequence: CASSYLGGNTGELFF.

For this clonotype: This CDR3 is missing its conserved last phenylalanine or tryptophan, likely due to a read error. The V and J genes are TRBV7-3 and TRBJ2-2; 9 positions match TRBD1. This CDR3 contains 16 residues. CDR1 and CDR2 (germline): SGHTA, FQGTGA. The J segment lost 1 base and the V segment lost 3 bases, leaving 3 bases of the junction unmatched. CDR3 DNA: TGTGCCAGCAGCTTTTTGGGACAGGGGAACACCGGGGAGCTGTTTTCT. It codes for CASSFLGQGNTGELFS.

V gene TRBV12-3 or TRBV12-4 combines with J gene TRBJ2-1; weak D call: TRBD2 (6 bases). CDR3 size: 11 residues. V gave up 5 bases and J gave up 13 bases, with 12 bases separating them. In DNA form, the CDR3 reads TGTGCCAGCAGTGTCTTGGGGACTCAGTTCTTC. Translated, it gives CASSVLGTQFF.

Concerning this clonotype itself: This may arise from a read error, as a much more abundant clone is one base away. The chain recombines TRBV7-8 with TRBJ2-3, with 10 positions matching TRBD2. This CDR3 has 16 residues. J lost 4 bases, V lost 6 bases, and 10 bases had no gene match. Germline assignment: CDR1 SGHVS and CDR2 FQNEAQ. CDR3 coding DNA: TGTGCCAGCAGTGGACCCCAGCGGGGGGGCGCAGATACGCAGTATTTT. Translation: CASSGPQRGGADTQYF. Based on the CDR3 plus reference TRBV7-8 and TRBJ2-3, the full variable domain is GAGVSQSPRYKVAKRGQDVALRCDPISGHVSLFWYQQALGQGPEFLTYFQNEAQLDKSGLPSDRFFAERPEGSVSTLKIQRTQQEDSAVYLCASSGPQRGGADTQYFGPGTRLTVL.

This clonotype was seen a handful of times. The chain carries TRBV5-6 and TRBJ2-7, with D uncertain. The CDR3 totals 13 residues. The germline V gene has CDR1 SGHDT and CDR2 YYEEEE. Trimming took off 0 bases at V and 7 bases at J, with 11 bases between the two ends. The CDR3 DNA follows: TGTGCCAGCAGCTTGGGAATCCCGTCGGAGCAGTACTTC. Residues: CASSLGIPSEQYF.

This clonotype showed up just a few times. The chain recombines TRBV19 with TRBJ1-5, with D maybe TRBD1 (5 bases). The germline V gene has CDR1 LNHDA and CDR2 SQIVND (reference sequence). The CDR3 consists of 17 residues. Deletions cut 5 bases from V and 5 bases from J, with 22 bases between. As DNA, the CDR3 is TGTGCCAGTAGTCCAACCGGGACGGCTTCGGCAGATCAGCCCCAGCATTTT. Its protein product is CASSPTGTASADQPQHF.

This clonotype was seen a handful of times. This sequence joins TRBV12-5 and TRBJ1-1; tentative D call: TRBD1 (6 bases). Trimming stripped 0 bases from V and 1 base from J, with 12 bases between. CDR3 size: 16 residues. The germline gives CDR1 LGHNT, CDR2 FRNRAP. CDR3 residues: CASGLVRTEKNTEAFF. The CDR3 nucleotides are TGTGCTAGTGGTTTGGTACGGACAGAGAAGAACACTGAAGCTTTCTTT.

This chain connects TRBV19 to TRBJ2-1; TRBD2 matches at 8 bases. The junction had 8 bases not matched to a gene; V was cut back by 3 bases and J by 4 bases. Germline CDR1 is LNHDA and CDR2 is SQIVND (reference sequence). This CDR3 contains 16 residues. CDR3 in amino acids: CASSMSRAGVYNEQFF. The CDR3 coding sequence is TGTGCCAGTAGTATGAGTCGAGCGGGGGTATACAATGAGCAGTTCTTC.

At least ten counts were recorded for this clonotype. V usage is TRBV6-1 and J usage is TRBJ2-2; D unclear. Looked up from germline, CDR1 is MNHNS and CDR2 is SASEGT. The CDR3 is 12 residues long. V lost 8 bases and J lost 8, with 12 bases in between. The CDR3 spells CASGRWKGELFF. DNA of the CDR3: TGTGCCAGCGGTAGATGGAAGGGGGAGCTGTTTTTT.

The chain joins TRBV20-1 to TRBJ2-5; 7 bases match TRBD2. There are 13 residues in the CDR3. Germline CDR1 reads DFQATT; CDR2 reads SNEGSKA (reference sequence). V was clipped by 7 bases and J by 1 base; unmatched bases: 6. As DNA, the CDR3 is TGCAGTGTTCCAGCGGGGCCCCAAGAGACCCAGTACTTC. Protein sequence: CSVPAGPQETQYF.

The V call is TRBV7-9, the J call TRBJ1-1; 7 nucleotides agree with TRBD1. The CDR3 has 14 residues. In germline, CDR1 is SEHNR, CDR2 FQNEAQ (reference sequence). Germline trimming cut 5 bases from V and 4 bases from J; bases unmatched to any gene: 7. The chain's CDR3 is CASSGDRDRTEAFF. The CDR3 region has the DNA TGTGCCAGCAGCGGCGACAGGGATCGCACTGAAGCTTTCTTT. The full variable domain, in which reference TRBV7-9 and TRBJ1-1 provide the parts outside the CDR3, is DTGVSQNPRHKITKRGQNVTFRCDPISEHNRLYWYRQTLGQGPEFLTYFQNEAQLEKSRLLSDRFSAERPKGSFSTLEIQRTEQGDSAMYLCASSGDRDRTEAFFGQGTRLTVV.

This clonotype was picked up many times. The chain is built from TRBV7-8 and TRBJ1-1; the match to TRBD1 covers 7 bases. V dropped 3 bases and J dropped 3; count of bases not matched to a gene: 1. This CDR3 has 13 residues. The germline CDR1 and CDR2 sequences are SGHVS and FQNEAQ. CDR3 amino acids: CASSFDRDTEAFF. Written as DNA, the CDR3 is TGTGCCAGCAGCTTCGACAGGGACACTGAAGCTTTCTTT. The full variable domain, its missing parts supplied by reference TRBV7-8 and TRBJ1-1, is GAGVSQSPRYKVAKRGQDVALRCDPISGHVSLFWYQQALGQGPEFLTYFQNEAQLDKSGLPSDRFFAERPEGSVSTLKIQRTQQEDSAVYLCASSFDRDTEAFFGQGTRLTVV.

Concerning this clonotype itself: Germline and junction disagree at one end, which may indicate a read error. The CDR3 DNA is TGTGCCAGCAGCTTAGTGGGGGATGGTTTTAATGCAAAACTGTTTTTT. It encodes CASSLVGDGFNAKLFF. V gene TRBV7-2 combines with J gene TRBJ1-4, with D possibly being TRBD1 (5 bases). This CDR3 is built from 16 residues. The germline CDR1 and CDR2 sequences are SGHTA and FQGNSA.